This record looks at one T cell receptor (beta chain) sequence and its context. Its target is not known. The data stem from a study of cytomegalovirus exposure and HLA in healthy donors. General study results and limits: Data from an earlier analysis indicated that most TCR beta V segments were productive either about 87% or about 30% of the time.

CDR3 size: 15 residues. The V end lost 5 bases, the J end lost 0 bases, and 14 bases lay between the germline ends. The germline V gene has CDR1 MNHEY and CDR2 SVGAGI. With 60 Vbeta and 13 Jbeta primers, the PCR was carried out. Generated by immunoSEQ multiplex PCR, the TCRdb table keeps only in-frame clones and is missing some. Counted here are approximately 170,000 clones, over 80% occurring once; the ten biggest clones make up approximately 4%. The receptor comes from a man aged 45 to 65 in good health and CMV-seropositive. The gene calls are TRBV6-5 and TRBJ2-7; possible D gene TRBD2, 6 bases. Sequencing was done on a sample of PBMCs. The CDR3 is CASSARDGSSYEQYF. For the CDR3, the DNA is TGTGCCAGCAGTGCTCGGGACGGGAGCTCCTACGAGCAGTACTTC.